This TCR beta chain came from a study of cytomegalovirus exposure and HLA in healthy donors. Study findings and constraints: The study listed 164 cytomegalovirus-associated TCR beta chains. A later analysis reportedly found fewer N-insertions in an Asian-associated ancestry cluster than the approximately 730-donor mean.

The PCR made use of 60 Vbeta and 13 Jbeta primers. TCRdb's table, derived via immunoSEQ multiplex PCR, lists solely in-frame clones and lacks some. The sample includes about 120,000 clones, roughly 75% seen only once; the top ten take approximately 1.2%. CDR1 is MNHNY and CDR2 is SVGAGI in the germline V gene (reference sequence). The V end was cut by 6 bases, the J end by 7 bases, with 15 bases between. CDR3 length: 13 residues. Regarding this clone: Its specificity is not known.

Sequencing used PBMCs. This receptor was obtained from a female donor in good health and CMV-seronegative. The chain recombines TRBV6-6 with TRBJ1-1, with TRBD1 as a possible D gene (6 bases). The CDR3 DNA sequence: TGTGCCAGCAGCCGACTGGACAGAGATGAAGCTTTCTTT. It translates to CASSRLDRDEAFF.